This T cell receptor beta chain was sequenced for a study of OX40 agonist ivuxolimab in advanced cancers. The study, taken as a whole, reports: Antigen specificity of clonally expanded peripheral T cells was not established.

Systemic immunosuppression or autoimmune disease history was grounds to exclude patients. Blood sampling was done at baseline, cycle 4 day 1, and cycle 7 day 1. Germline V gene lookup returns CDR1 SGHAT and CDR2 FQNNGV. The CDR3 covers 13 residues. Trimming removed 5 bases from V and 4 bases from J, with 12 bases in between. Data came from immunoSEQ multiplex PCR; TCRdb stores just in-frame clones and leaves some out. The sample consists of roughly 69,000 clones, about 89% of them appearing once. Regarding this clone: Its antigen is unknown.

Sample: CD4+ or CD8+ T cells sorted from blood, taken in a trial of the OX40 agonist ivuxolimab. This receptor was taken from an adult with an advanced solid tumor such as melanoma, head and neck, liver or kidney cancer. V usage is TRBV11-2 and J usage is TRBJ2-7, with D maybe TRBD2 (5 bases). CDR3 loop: CASSLGLPYEQYV. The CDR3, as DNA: TGTGCCAGCAGCCTCGGACTCCCTTACGAGCAGTACGTC.